This is a list of T cell receptor beta chains from one sample in a study of sequential checkpoint blockade in melanoma. Libraries were prepared by immunoSEQ multiplex PCR; TCRdb keeps only in-frame clonotypes and omits some of them. The repertoire holds around 40,000 clones, with 86% as singletons. The sequenced sample was CD8+ T cells sorted from blood (inferred from file names), obtained from a patient given nivolumab and ipilimumab in sequence. The receptor set was obtained from a human donor with melanoma. Both conserved end residues are part of each CDR3. Each record gives: clone size, D gene, CDR3 length, J gene, V gene, CDR3 DNA, CDR3 protein. D genes are given only for firm matches. Rows may omit the clone size; those that give it use once, few, many or a size class.

-,-,15,TRBJ2-1,TRBV7-2,TGTGCCAGCAGCCTCGCGGGGCCCGCCTACAATGAGCAGTTCTTC,CASSLAGPAYNEQFF
-,-,14,TRBJ2-5,TRBV19,TGTGCCAGCGCCCCCTGGGCAGCTCAAGAGACCCAGTACTTC,CASAPWAAQETQYF
-,-,17,TRBJ2-5,TRBV4-2,TGTGCCAGCAGCGAGCTGGGGCCGCCGGATCGGCAAGAGACCCAGTACTTC,CASSELGPPDRQETQYF
-,-,13,TRBJ2-2,TRBV5-8,TGTGCCAGCAGCTTGGAGGGAGCGGGGGAGCTGTTTTTT,CASSLEGAGELFF
-,-,12,TRBJ1-2,TRBV15,TGTGCCACCAGCACTAACCTCTATGGCTACACCTTC,CATSTNLYGYTF
-,-,14,TRBJ2-7,TRBV7-9,TGTGCCAGCAGCTTGTCAGAACTCCCTAGAGAGCAGTACTTC,CASSLSELPREQYF
-,-,15,TRBJ2-4,TRBV19,TGTGCCAGTAGTATAGCAGGGCTAGCCAAAAACATTCAGTACTTC,CASSIAGLAKNIQYF
-,TRBD1,15,TRBJ1-3,TRBV25-1,TGTGCCAGACTGACAGGGGGCAAACGCGGAAACACCATATATTTT,CARLTGGKRGNTIYF
-,-,14,TRBJ2-2,TRBV5-1,TGCGCCAGCAGCTTCATTAGCGTAGCCGGGGAGCTGTTTTTT,CASSFISVAGELFF
-,-,15,TRBJ1-1,TRBV6-1,TGTGCCAGCAGTGACCAGACAGGACGTAACACTGAAGCTTTCTTT,CASSDQTGRNTEAFF
-,TRBD1,18,TRBJ1-1,TRBV7-9,TGTGCCAGCAGCTTTTTTCCGGGACAGGGGGTAGGAAACACTGAAGCTTTCTTT,CASSFFPGQGVGNTEAFF
-,-,13,TRBJ1-2,TRBV19,TGTGCCAGTAGTATAGGAGGGATCTATGGCTACACCTTC,CASSIGGIYGYTF
-,-,15,TRBJ2-7,TRBV27,TGTGCCAGCAGTGGCGGAGGGGGCTTGTTCTACGAGCAGTACTTC,CASSGGGGLFYEQYF
once,TRBD1,15,TRBJ1-2,TRBV6-1,TGTGCCAGCAGGGGAACAGGGGGCGCCCGGAATGGCTACACCTTC,CASRGTGGARNGYTF
-,-,17,TRBJ2-3,TRBV18,TGTGCCAGCTCACCTCCCGGGGGGCTCCAAAGCACAGATACGCAGTATTTT,CASSPPGGLQSTDTQYF
few,-,18,TRBJ2-1,TRBV21-1,TGTGCCAGCAGCGGAGGACTAGCGGGGGCAAGCTCCTACAATGAGCAGTTCTTC,CASSGGLAGASSYNEQFF
-,TRBD2,15,TRBJ2-7,TRBV5-1,TGCGCCAGCAGCCTGGGACTAGCGGGATCCTACGAGCAGTACTTC,CASSLGLAGSYEQYF
-,-,14,TRBJ1-1,TRBV27,TGTGCCAGCAGTTGGGGACTCCAGAACACTGAAGCTTTCTTT,CASSWGLQNTEAFF
few,TRBD1,18,TRBJ1-1,TRBV5-4,TGTGCCAGCAGCCCCCGCCCCATGAGGGGGCGAGAGCGAACTGAAGCTTTCTTT,CASSPRPMRGRERTEAFF
-,TRBD2,15,TRBJ2-2,TRBV7-3,TGTGCCAGCAGCTTAGTGACTAGCGGGGCCGGGGAGCTGTTTTTT,CASSLVTSGAGELFF
-,TRBD1,17,TRBJ1-1,TRBV9,TGTGCCAGCAGCGTCCTGCCGGGACAGGGAATGGGTACTGAAGCTTTCTTT,CASSVLPGQGMGTEAFF
-,-,13,TRBJ1-1,TRBV5-5,TGTGCCAGCAGCTTGGCAGGATACACTGAAGCTTTCTTT,CASSLAGYTEAFF
-,-,16,TRBJ1-2,TRBV7-6,TGTGCCAGCAGCTTAGTCGGCGGGGGGTCCTGGTATGGCTACACCTTC,CASSLVGGGSWYGYTF
-,TRBD2,13,TRBJ2-1,TRBV7-9,TGTGCCAGCAGCTCGACTAGCGGCAATGAGCAGTTCTTC,CASSSTSGNEQFF
-,-,14,TRBJ1-1,TRBV6-5,TGTGCCAGCAGTTACTCCCCCTCCACAGCTGAAGCTTTCTTT,CASSYSPSTAEAFF
-,TRBD1,15,TRBJ2-7,TRBV27,TGTGCCAGCAGTCCCACGCGGACAGGAAGGATCGAGCAGTACTTC,CASSPTRTGRIEQYF
-,TRBD2,15,TRBJ2-7,TRBV7-6,TGTGCCAGCAGCCCTCTAGCGGGAGTTGGCTACGAGCAGTACTTC,CASSPLAGVGYEQYF
-,-,14,TRBJ2-5,TRBV19,TGTGCCAGTAGTATGGGACACACTGCCGAGACCCAGTACTTC,CASSMGHTAETQYF
-,TRBD1,16,TRBJ2-3,TRBV9,TGTGCCAGCAGCGACGAAGGGACAGGGGGAAAAGATACGCAGTATTTT,CASSDEGTGGKDTQYF
-,-,15,TRBJ2-1,TRBV28,TGTGCCAGCAGTACTCTCTATGTAGCCTACAATGAGCAGTTCTTC,CASSTLYVAYNEQFF
-,TRBD2,14,TRBJ2-1,TRBV27,TGTGCCGAGAGATGGGGGGGAGGGAACAATGAGCAGTTCTTC,CAERWGGGNNEQFF
-,TRBD2,14,TRBJ2-3,TRBV29-1,TGCAGCGTTCTCGGAGCGGGAGGCACAGATACGCAGTATTTT,CSVLGAGGTDTQYF
-,-,17,TRBJ2-7,TRBV27,TGTGCCAGCAGTTTATTTAGCGCAGGACCCCTCTCCTACGAGCAGTACTTC,CASSLFSAGPLSYEQYF
-,TRBD2,15,TRBJ2-3,TRBV6-5,TGTGCCAGCAGCCGAGCGGGAGGTAGGCCAGATACGCAGTATTTT,CASSRAGGRPDTQYF
-,TRBD1,14,TRBJ1-2,TRBV4-1,TGCGCCAGCAGCCCCGACAGGGGGTCCTATGGCTACACCTTC,CASSPDRGSYGYTF
-,-,17,TRBJ1-1,TRBV5-6,TGTGCCAGCAGCCTGAAGACAGGCCCTGGTTTATGGACTGAAGCTTTCTTT,CASSLKTGPGLWTEAFF
once,TRBD1,16,TRBJ1-4,TRBV7-9,TGTGCCAGCAGCACAACCACAGGGGGAACTAATGAAAAACTGTTTTTT,CASSTTTGGTNEKLFF
-,TRBD1,16,TRBJ2-2,TRBV9,TGTGCCAGCAGCGTAGTGGCAGGGGGGAACACCGGGGAGCTGTTTTTT,CASSVVAGGNTGELFF
-,-,13,TRBJ2-7,TRBV29-1,TGCAGCGCAGGAAGGATCAGCATTGGCGAGCAGTACTTC,CSAGRISIGEQYF
-,TRBD2,15,TRBJ2-1,TRBV7-3,TGTGCCAGCAGCACATCAGCTAGCGGGAACGATGAGCAGTTCTTC,CASSTSASGNDEQFF
-,TRBD2,16,TRBJ2-5,TRBV2,TGTGCCAGCAGTGAAGCGCCTATGCCTAGCGGAGAGACCCAGTACTTC,CASSEAPMPSGETQYF
-,TRBD2,16,TRBJ2-1,TRBV7-9,TGTGCCAGCAGCCCTGCGCTAGCGGGAGGGTGGAATGAGCAGTTCTTC,CASSPALAGGWNEQFF
-,-,13,TRBJ2-1,TRBV9,TGTGCCAGCAGCGTGGCCACGTGGCATGAGCAGTTCTTC,CASSVATWHEQFF
-,TRBD2,17,TRBJ2-1,TRBV5-6,TGTGCCAGCAGCGCCCGGAATAGCGGGAGCGGCTACAATGAGCAGTTCTTC,CASSARNSGSGYNEQFF
-,TRBD1,16,TRBJ1-2,TRBV7-9,TGTGCCAGCAGCTTATTACCGGACAGGCCTAGCTATGGCTACACCTTC,CASSLLPDRPSYGYTF
-,-,13,TRBJ2-2,TRBV7-9,TGTGCCAGCAGCTTGAAGGGGGCCGGGGAGCTGTTTTTT,CASSLKGAGELFF
-,TRBD1,18,TRBJ1-2,TRBV13,TGTGCCAGCAGGATGGAGGGGTTCGGGGACAGTCCCAGCTATGGCTACACCTTC,CASRMEGFGDSPSYGYTF
-,TRBD2,16,TRBJ2-1,TRBV7-9,TGTGCCAGCAGCTTAATACCAAGCGGGAATTGGGCTGAGCAGTTCTTC,CASSLIPSGNWAEQFF
-,-,14,TRBJ1-5,TRBV5-1,TGCGCCAGCAGTGACGGGTCCCTCAATCAGCCCCAGCATTTT,CASSDGSLNQPQHF